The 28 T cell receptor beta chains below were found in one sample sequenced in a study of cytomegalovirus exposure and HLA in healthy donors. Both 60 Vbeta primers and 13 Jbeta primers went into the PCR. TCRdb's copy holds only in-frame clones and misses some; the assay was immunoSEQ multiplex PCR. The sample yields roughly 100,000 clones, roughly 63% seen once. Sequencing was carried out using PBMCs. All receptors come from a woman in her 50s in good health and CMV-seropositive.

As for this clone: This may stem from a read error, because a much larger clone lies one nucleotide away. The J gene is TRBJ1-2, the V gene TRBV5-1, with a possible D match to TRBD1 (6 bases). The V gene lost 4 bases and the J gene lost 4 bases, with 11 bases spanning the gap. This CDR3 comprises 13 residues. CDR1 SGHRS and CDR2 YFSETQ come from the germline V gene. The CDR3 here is CASSPAQGYGYTF. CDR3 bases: TGCGCCAGCAGCCCCGCACAGGGCTATGGCTACACCTTC.

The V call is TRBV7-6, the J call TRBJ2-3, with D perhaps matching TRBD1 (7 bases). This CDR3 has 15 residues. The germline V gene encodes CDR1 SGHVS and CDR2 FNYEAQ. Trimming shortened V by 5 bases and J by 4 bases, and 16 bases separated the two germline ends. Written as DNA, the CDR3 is TGTGCCAGCAGCCCCAGACAGGGAGGCGCAGATACGCAGTATTTT. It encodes CASSPRQGGADTQYF.

CDR3 sequence reads: CAWAPGQGLYEQYF. The DNA of the CDR3 is TGTGCCTGGGCGCCGGGACAGGGGTTATACGAGCAGTACTTC. The rearrangement links TRBV30 to TRBJ2-5; 10 bases agree with TRBD1. The J call may not be correct, given that the DNA end is closer to TRBJ2-7. The CDR3 runs 14 residues. The V gene's germline CDR1 is GTSNPN and CDR2 SVGIG (reference sequence).

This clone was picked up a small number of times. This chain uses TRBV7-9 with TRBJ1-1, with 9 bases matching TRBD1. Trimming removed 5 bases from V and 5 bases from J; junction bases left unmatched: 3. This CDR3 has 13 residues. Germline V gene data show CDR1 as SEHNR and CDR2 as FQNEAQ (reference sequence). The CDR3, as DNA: TGTGCCAGCAGCGCCGGACAGGGGACTGAAGCTTTCTTT. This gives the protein CASSAGQGTEAFF.

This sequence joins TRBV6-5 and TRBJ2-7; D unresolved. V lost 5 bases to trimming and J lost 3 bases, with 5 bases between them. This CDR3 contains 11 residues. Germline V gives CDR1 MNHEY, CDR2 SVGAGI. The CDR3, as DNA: TGTGCCAGCAGTACAAACTACGAGCAGTACTTC. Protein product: CASSTNYEQYF.

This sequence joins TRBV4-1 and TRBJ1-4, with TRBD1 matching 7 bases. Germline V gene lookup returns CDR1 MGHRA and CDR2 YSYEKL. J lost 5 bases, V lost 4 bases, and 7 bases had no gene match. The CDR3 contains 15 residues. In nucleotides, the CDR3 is TGCGCCAGCAGCCCTGGGACAGTTATGAATGAAAAACTGTTTTTT. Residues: CASSPGTVMNEKLFF.

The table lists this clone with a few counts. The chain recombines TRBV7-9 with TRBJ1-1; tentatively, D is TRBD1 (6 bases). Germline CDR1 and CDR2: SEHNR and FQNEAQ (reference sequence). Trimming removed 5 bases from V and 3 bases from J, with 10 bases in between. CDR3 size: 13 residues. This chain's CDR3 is CASSHGQHTEAFF. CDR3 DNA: TGTGCCAGCAGCCACGGACAGCACACTGAAGCTTTCTTT. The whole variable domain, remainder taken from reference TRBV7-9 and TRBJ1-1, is DTGVSQNPRHKITKRGQNVTFRCDPISEHNRLYWYRQTLGQGPEFLTYFQNEAQLEKSRLLSDRFSAERPKGSFSTLEIQRTEQGDSAMYLCASSHGQHTEAFFGQGTRLTVV.

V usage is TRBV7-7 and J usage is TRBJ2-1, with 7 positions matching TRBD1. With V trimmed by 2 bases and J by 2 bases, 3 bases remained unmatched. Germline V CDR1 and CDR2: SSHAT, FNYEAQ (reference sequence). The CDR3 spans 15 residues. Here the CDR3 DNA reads TGTGCCAGCAGCTTAAGAGGGGGCGCCTACAATGAGCAGTTCTTC. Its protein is CASSLRGGAYNEQFF.

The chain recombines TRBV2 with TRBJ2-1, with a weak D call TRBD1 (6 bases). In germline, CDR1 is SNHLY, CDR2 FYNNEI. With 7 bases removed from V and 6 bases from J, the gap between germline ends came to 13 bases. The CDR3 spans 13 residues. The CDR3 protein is CASTTEGGNEQFF. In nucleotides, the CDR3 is TGTGCCAGCACCACTGAAGGGGGCAATGAGCAGTTCTTC.

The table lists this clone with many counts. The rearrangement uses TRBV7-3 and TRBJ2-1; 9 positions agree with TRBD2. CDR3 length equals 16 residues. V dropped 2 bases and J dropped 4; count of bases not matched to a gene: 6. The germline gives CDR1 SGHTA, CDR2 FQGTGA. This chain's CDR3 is CASSLGSGGLYNEQFF. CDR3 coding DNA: TGTGCCAGCAGCTTAGGTAGCGGGGGACTTTACAATGAGCAGTTCTTC.

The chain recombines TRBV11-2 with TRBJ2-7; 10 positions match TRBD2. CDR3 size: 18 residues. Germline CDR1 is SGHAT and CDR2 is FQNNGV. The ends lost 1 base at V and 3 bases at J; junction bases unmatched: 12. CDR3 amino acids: CASSLVAGGWASDYEQYF. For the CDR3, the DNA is TGTGCCAGCAGCTTAGTAGCGGGGGGTTGGGCGTCGGACTACGAGCAGTACTTC. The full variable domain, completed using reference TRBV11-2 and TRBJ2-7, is EAGVAQSPRYKIIEKRQSVAFWCNPISGHATLYWYQQILGQGPKLLIQFQNNGVVDDSQLPKDRFSAERLKGVDSTLKIQPAKLEDSAVYLCASSLVAGGWASDYEQYFGPGTRLTVT.

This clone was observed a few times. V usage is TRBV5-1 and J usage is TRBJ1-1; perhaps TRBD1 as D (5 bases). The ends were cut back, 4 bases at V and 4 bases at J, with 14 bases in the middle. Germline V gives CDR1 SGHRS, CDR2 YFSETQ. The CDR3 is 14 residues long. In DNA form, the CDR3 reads TGCGCCAGCAGCAACAGGCCCCGAGTCACTGAAGCTTTCTTT. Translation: CASSNRPRVTEAFF.

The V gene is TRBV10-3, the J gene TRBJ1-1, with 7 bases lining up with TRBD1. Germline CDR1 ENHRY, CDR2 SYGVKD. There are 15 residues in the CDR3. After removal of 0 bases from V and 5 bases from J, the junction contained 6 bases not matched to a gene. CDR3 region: CAISESRQGRTEAFF. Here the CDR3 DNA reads TGTGCCATCAGTGAGTCTCGACAGGGAAGAACTGAAGCTTTCTTT.

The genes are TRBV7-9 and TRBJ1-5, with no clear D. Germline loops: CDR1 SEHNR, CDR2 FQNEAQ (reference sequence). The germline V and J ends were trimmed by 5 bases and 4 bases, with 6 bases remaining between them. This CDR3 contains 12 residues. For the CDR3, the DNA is TGTGCCAGCAGCCAACTAAATCAGCCCCAGCATTTT. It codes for CASSQLNQPQHF. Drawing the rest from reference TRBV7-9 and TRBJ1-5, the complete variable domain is DTGVSQNPRHKITKRGQNVTFRCDPISEHNRLYWYRQTLGQGPEFLTYFQNEAQLEKSRLLSDRFSAERPKGSFSTLEIQRTEQGDSAMYLCASSQLNQPQHFGDGTRLSIL.

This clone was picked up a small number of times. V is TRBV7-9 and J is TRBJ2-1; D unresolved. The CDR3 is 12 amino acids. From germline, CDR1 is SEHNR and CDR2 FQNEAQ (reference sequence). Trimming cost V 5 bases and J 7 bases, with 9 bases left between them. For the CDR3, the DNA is TGTGCCAGCAGCATAGGGCGGAATGAGCAGTTCTTC. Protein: CASSIGRNEQFF.

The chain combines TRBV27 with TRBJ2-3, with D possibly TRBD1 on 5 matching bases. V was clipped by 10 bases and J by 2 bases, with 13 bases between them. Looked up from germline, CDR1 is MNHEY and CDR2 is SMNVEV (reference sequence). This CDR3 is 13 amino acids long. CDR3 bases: TGTGCCACCCGACAGACATTCACAGATACGCAGTATTTT. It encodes CATRQTFTDTQYF.

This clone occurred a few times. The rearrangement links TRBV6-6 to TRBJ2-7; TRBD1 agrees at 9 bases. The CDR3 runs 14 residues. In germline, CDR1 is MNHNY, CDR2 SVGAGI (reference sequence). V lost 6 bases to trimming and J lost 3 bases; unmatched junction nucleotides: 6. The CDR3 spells CASRPTGGNYEQYF. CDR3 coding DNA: TGTGCCAGCAGACCTACAGGGGGCAACTACGAGCAGTACTTC.

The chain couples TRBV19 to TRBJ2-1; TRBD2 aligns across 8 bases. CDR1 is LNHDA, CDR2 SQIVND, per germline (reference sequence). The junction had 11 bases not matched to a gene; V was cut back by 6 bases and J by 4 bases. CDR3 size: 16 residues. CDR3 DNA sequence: TGTGCCAGTAGCTCTCCCCTAGCGGGTGCATACAATGAGCAGTTCTTC. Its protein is CASSSPLAGAYNEQFF.

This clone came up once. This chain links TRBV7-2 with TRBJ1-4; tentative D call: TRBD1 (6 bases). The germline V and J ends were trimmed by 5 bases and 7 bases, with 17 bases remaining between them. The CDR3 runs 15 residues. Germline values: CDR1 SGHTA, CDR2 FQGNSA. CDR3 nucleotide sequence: TGTGCCAGCAGCCCTGGCGGGGGCGCGGGTGAAAAACTGTTTTTT. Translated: CASSPGGGAGEKLFF.

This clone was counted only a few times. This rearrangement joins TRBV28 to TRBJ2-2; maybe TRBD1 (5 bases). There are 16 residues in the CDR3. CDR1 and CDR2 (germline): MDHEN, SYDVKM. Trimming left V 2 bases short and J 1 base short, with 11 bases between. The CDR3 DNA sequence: TGTGCCAGCAGTTTACCAGGGCAGGGGAACACCGGGGAGCTGTTTTTT. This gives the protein CASSLPGQGNTGELFF.

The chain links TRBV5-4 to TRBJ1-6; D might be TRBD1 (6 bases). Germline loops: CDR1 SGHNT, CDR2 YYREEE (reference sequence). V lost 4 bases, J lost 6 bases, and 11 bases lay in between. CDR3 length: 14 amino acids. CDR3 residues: CASSTDSLNSPLHF. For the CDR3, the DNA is TGTGCCAGCAGCACGGACAGTCTTAATTCACCCCTCCACTTT.

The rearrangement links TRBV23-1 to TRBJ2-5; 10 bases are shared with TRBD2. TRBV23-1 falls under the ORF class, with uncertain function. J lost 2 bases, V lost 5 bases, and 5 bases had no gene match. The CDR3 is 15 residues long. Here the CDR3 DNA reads TGCGCCAGCAGTTTCCTAGCGGGGGATCAAGAGACCCAGTACTTC. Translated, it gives CASSFLAGDQETQYF.

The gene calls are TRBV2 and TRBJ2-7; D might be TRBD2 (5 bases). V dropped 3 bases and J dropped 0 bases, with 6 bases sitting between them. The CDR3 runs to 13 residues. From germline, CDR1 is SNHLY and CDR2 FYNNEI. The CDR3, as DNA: TGTGCCAGCAGTGACCGGGGCTCCTACGAGCAGTACTTC. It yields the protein CASSDRGSYEQYF.

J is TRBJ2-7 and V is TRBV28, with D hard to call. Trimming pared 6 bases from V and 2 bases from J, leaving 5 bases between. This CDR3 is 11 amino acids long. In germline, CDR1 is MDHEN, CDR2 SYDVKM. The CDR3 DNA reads TGTGCCAGCAGCCCGGCCTACGAGCAGTACTTC. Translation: CASSPAYEQYF.

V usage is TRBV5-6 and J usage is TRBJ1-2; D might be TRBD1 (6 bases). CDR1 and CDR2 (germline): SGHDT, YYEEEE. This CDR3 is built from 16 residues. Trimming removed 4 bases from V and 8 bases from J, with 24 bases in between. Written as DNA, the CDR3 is TGTGCCAGCAGCCCAGGGGTTAGGGGCCAGGTTCGGGGCTACACCTTC. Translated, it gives CASSPGVRGQVRGYTF. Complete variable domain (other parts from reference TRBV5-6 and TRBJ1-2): DAGVTQSPTHLIKTRGQQVTLRCSPKSGHDTVSWYQQALGQGPQFIFQYYEEEERQRGNFPDRFSGHQFPNYSSELNVNALLLGDSALYLCASSPGVRGQVRGYTFGSGTRLTVV.

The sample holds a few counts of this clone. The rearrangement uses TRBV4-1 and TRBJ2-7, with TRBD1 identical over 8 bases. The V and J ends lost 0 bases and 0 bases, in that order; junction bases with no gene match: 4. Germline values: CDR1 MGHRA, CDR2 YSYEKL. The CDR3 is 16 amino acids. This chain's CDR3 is CASSQDWTGISYEQYF. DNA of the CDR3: TGCGCCAGCAGCCAAGATTGGACAGGGATCTCCTACGAGCAGTACTTC.

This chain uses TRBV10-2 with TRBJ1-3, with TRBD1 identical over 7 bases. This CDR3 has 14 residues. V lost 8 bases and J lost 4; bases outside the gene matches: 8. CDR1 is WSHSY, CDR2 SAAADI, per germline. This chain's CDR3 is CASARGQDGNTIYF. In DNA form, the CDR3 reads TGCGCCAGCGCCCGCGGACAGGACGGAAACACCATATATTTT.

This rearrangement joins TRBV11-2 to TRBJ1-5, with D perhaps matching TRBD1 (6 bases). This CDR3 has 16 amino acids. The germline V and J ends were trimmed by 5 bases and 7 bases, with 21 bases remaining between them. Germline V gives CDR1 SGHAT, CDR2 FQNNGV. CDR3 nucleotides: TGTGCCAGCAGCCGCGAGGGGACGGCAGGGGAACAGCCCCAGCATTTT. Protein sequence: CASSREGTAGEQPQHF. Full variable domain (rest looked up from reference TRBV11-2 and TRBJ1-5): EAGVAQSPRYKIIEKRQSVAFWCNPISGHATLYWYQQILGQGPKLLIQFQNNGVVDDSQLPKDRFSAERLKGVDSTLKIQPAKLEDSAVYLCASSREGTAGEQPQHFGDGTRLSIL.